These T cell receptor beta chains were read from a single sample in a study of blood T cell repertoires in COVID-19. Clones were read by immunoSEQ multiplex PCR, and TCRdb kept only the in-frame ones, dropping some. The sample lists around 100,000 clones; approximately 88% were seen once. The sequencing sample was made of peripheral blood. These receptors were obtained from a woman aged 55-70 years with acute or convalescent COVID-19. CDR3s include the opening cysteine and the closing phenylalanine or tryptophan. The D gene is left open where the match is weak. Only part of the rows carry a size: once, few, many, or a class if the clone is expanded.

cdr3_nt: TGCGCCAGCAGCCAATCAACAGGGGCCACTGAAGCTTTCTTT; cdr3_aa: CASSQSTGATEAFF; d_call: TRBD1; clone_size: once; j_call: TRBJ1-1; v_call: TRBV5-1; cdr3_length: 14
cdr3_nt: TGTGCCAGTAGTATAAACTCTGGCTACAATGAGCAGTTCTTC; cdr3_aa: CASSINSGYNEQFF; d_call: NA; clone_size: NA; j_call: TRBJ2-1; v_call: TRBV19; cdr3_length: 14
cdr3_nt: TGTGCCAGCAGCGCTTCATCACTAGCGGACATGAACACCGGGGAGCTGTTTTTT; cdr3_aa: CASSASSLADMNTGELFF; d_call: TRBD2; clone_size: NA; j_call: TRBJ2-2; v_call: TRBV9; cdr3_length: 18
cdr3_nt: TGTGCCAGCAGTCGGGACTTCCTCTGGGAGCAGTACTTC; cdr3_aa: CASSRDFLWEQYF; d_call: NA; clone_size: NA; j_call: TRBJ2-7; v_call: TRBV6-5; cdr3_length: 13
cdr3_nt: TGTGCCAGCAGTTGGGGCGACAATGAGCAGTTCTTC; cdr3_aa: CASSWGDNEQFF; d_call: NA; clone_size: NA; j_call: TRBJ2-1; v_call: TRBV2; cdr3_length: 12
cdr3_nt: TGTGCCAGCAGTTTACAGGTGAACACCGGGGAGCTGTTTTTT; cdr3_aa: CASSLQVNTGELFF; d_call: NA; clone_size: few; j_call: TRBJ2-2; v_call: TRBV27; cdr3_length: 14
cdr3_nt: TGTGCCAGCAGCGCCGTCACAGGGAAAAATGAAAAACTGTTTTTT; cdr3_aa: CASSAVTGKNEKLFF; d_call: NA; clone_size: NA; j_call: TRBJ1-4; v_call: TRBV9; cdr3_length: 15
cdr3_nt: TGCAGTGCTAGTGTGGGAGGGAGGTATGGCTACACCTTC; cdr3_aa: CSASVGGRYGYTF; d_call: NA; clone_size: NA; j_call: TRBJ1-2; v_call: TRBV20-1; cdr3_length: 13
cdr3_nt: TGTGCCAGCAGACCCGACATTAGCAATCAGCCCCAGCATTTT; cdr3_aa: CASRPDISNQPQHF; d_call: NA; clone_size: NA; j_call: TRBJ1-5; v_call: TRBV6-5; cdr3_length: 14
cdr3_nt: TGTGCCAGTAGTTGGGGACTGTCTGGGGCCAACGTCCTGACTTTC; cdr3_aa: CASSWGLSGANVLTF; d_call: NA; clone_size: NA; j_call: TRBJ2-6; v_call: TRBV19; cdr3_length: 15
cdr3_nt: TGTGCCAGCAGCCGAACCGGGGGCACAGATACGCAGTATTTT; cdr3_aa: CASSRTGGTDTQYF; d_call: NA; clone_size: NA; j_call: TRBJ2-3; v_call: TRBV7-3; cdr3_length: 14
cdr3_nt: TGTGCCAGCAGCTTAGGTGGGCATTCCAATCAGCCCCAGCATTTT; cdr3_aa: CASSLGGHSNQPQHF; d_call: NA; clone_size: NA; j_call: TRBJ1-5; v_call: TRBV7-9; cdr3_length: 15
cdr3_nt: TGTGCCAGTAGTATTGATTCGGGCCGGCTAGCCAACTACAATGAGCAGTTCTTC; cdr3_aa: CASSIDSGRLANYNEQFF; d_call: NA; clone_size: NA; j_call: TRBJ2-1; v_call: TRBV19; cdr3_length: 18
cdr3_nt: TGCGCCAGCAGCAACGGACAGGGCGGAGGAGAGACCCAGTACTTC; cdr3_aa: CASSNGQGGGETQYF; d_call: TRBD1; clone_size: NA; j_call: TRBJ2-5; v_call: TRBV5-1; cdr3_length: 15
cdr3_nt: TGTGCCAGCAGCTTAGAGGGCGGCAGGGGCTATGGCTACACCTTC; cdr3_aa: CASSLEGGRGYGYTF; d_call: NA; clone_size: NA; j_call: TRBJ1-2; v_call: TRBV11-2; cdr3_length: 15
cdr3_nt: TGTGCCAGCAGCGCTACCCCGACAGGGAGCAATGAAAAACTGTTTTTT; cdr3_aa: CASSATPTGSNEKLFF; d_call: TRBD1; clone_size: once; j_call: TRBJ1-4; v_call: TRBV9; cdr3_length: 16
cdr3_nt: TGTGCCAGCAAGGGACAGCAAGAGACCCAGTACTTC; cdr3_aa: CASKGQQETQYF; d_call: TRBD1; clone_size: NA; j_call: TRBJ2-5; v_call: TRBV28; cdr3_length: 12
cdr3_nt: TGTGCCAGCAGACTTGAGCGGGGAAGCTCCTACAATGAGCAGTTCTTC; cdr3_aa: CASRLERGSSYNEQFF; d_call: TRBD2; clone_size: NA; j_call: TRBJ2-1; v_call: TRBV28; cdr3_length: 16
cdr3_nt: TGTGCCAGCAGCCTGACAGGGCCCTATGGCTACACCTTC; cdr3_aa: CASSLTGPYGYTF; d_call: TRBD1; clone_size: NA; j_call: TRBJ1-2; v_call: TRBV5-4; cdr3_length: 13
cdr3_nt: TGTGCCAGCAGCCAAATTTATAGGACTAGCGGGAGCTCCTCCTCCTACAATGAGCAGTTCTTC; cdr3_aa: CASSQIYRTSGSSSSYNEQFF; d_call: TRBD2; clone_size: once; j_call: TRBJ2-1; v_call: TRBV4-2; cdr3_length: 21
cdr3_nt: TGTGCCACCAAACGGGCCGGGATCCAAGAGACCCAGTACTTC; cdr3_aa: CATKRAGIQETQYF; d_call: NA; clone_size: NA; j_call: TRBJ2-5; v_call: TRBV15; cdr3_length: 14
cdr3_nt: TGTGCCTGGAGTCCTGGCCCCCGTCGCACAGATACGCAGTATTTT; cdr3_aa: CAWSPGPRRTDTQYF; d_call: NA; clone_size: NA; j_call: TRBJ2-3; v_call: TRBV30; cdr3_length: 15
cdr3_nt: TGTGCCAGCAGTTCCTCCGGGAGTTTATCCTCTGGGGCCAACGTCCTGACTTTC; cdr3_aa: CASSSSGSLSSGANVLTF; d_call: NA; clone_size: NA; j_call: TRBJ2-6; v_call: TRBV27; cdr3_length: 18
cdr3_nt: TGTGCCAGCAGCTTCGGACTAGGGGGAGATACGCAGTATTTT; cdr3_aa: CASSFGLGGDTQYF; d_call: NA; clone_size: few; j_call: TRBJ2-3; v_call: TRBV13; cdr3_length: 14
cdr3_nt: TGTGCCAGCAGTGAAGTACGGCTAGCGGGAGAAGAGACCCAGTACTTC; cdr3_aa: CASSEVRLAGEETQYF; d_call: TRBD2; clone_size: NA; j_call: TRBJ2-5; v_call: TRBV2; cdr3_length: 16
cdr3_nt: TGTGCCAGCAGCTTGGAACGGTTCTCCTACAATGAGCAGTTCTTC; cdr3_aa: CASSLERFSYNEQFF; d_call: NA; clone_size: once; j_call: TRBJ2-1; v_call: TRBV5-6; cdr3_length: 15
cdr3_nt: TGTGCCAGCCGGACAGGGAACACTGAAGCTTTCTTT; cdr3_aa: CASRTGNTEAFF; d_call: TRBD1; clone_size: NA; j_call: TRBJ1-1; v_call: TRBV5-6; cdr3_length: 12
cdr3_nt: TGCGCCAGCAGCTTAGGACAGACCGCAACTAATGAAAAACTGTTTTTT; cdr3_aa: CASSLGQTATNEKLFF; d_call: NA; clone_size: NA; j_call: TRBJ1-4; v_call: TRBV5-1; cdr3_length: 16
cdr3_nt: TGTGCCTGGAGTGTGGCAACGAACACTGAAGCTTTCTTT; cdr3_aa: CAWSVATNTEAFF; d_call: NA; clone_size: NA; j_call: TRBJ1-1; v_call: TRBV30; cdr3_length: 13
cdr3_nt: TGTGCCAGCAGCGTAGCCCCCAGCAGGGGCAAAGGGGACACCATATATTTT; cdr3_aa: CASSVAPSRGKGDTIYF; d_call: NA; clone_size: NA; j_call: TRBJ1-3; v_call: TRBV9; cdr3_length: 17
cdr3_nt: TGTGCCAGCAGCCGACAGGGAGTCTCTGGAAACACCATATATTTT; cdr3_aa: CASSRQGVSGNTIYF; d_call: TRBD1; clone_size: NA; j_call: TRBJ1-3; v_call: TRBV2; cdr3_length: 15
cdr3_nt: TGCAGCGTTGAGATAGCGGGAGGGCCGAACTGGGGTGAGCAGTTCTTC; cdr3_aa: CSVEIAGGPNWGEQFF; d_call: TRBD2; clone_size: NA; j_call: TRBJ2-1; v_call: TRBV29-1; cdr3_length: 16
cdr3_nt: TGTGCCAGCAGCCAATCACACAGGGGGCAACTTGGCTACACCTTC; cdr3_aa: CASSQSHRGQLGYTF; d_call: TRBD1; clone_size: few; j_call: TRBJ1-2; v_call: TRBV3-1/TRBV3-2; cdr3_length: 15
cdr3_nt: TGTGCCAGCAGCCCGGGTCAGGGGCCTGGAAACACCATATATTTT; cdr3_aa: CASSPGQGPGNTIYF; d_call: NA; clone_size: NA; j_call: TRBJ1-3; v_call: TRBV11-3; cdr3_length: 15
cdr3_nt: TGTGCCAGCAGCTTAGCGCTCAGGGCAGGGACTGAAGCTTTCTTT; cdr3_aa: CASSLALRAGTEAFF; d_call: NA; clone_size: NA; j_call: TRBJ1-1; v_call: TRBV7-9; cdr3_length: 15
cdr3_nt: TGCGCCAGCAGTGTTACGGGTAGCTCCTATAATTCACCCCTCCACTTT; cdr3_aa: CASSVTGSSYNSPLHF; d_call: NA; clone_size: NA; j_call: TRBJ1-6; v_call: TRBV10-1; cdr3_length: 16
cdr3_nt: TGTGCCAGCAGCCGACGCGTAGAGACCCAGTACTTC; cdr3_aa: CASSRRVETQYF; d_call: NA; clone_size: NA; j_call: TRBJ2-5; v_call: TRBV7-8; cdr3_length: 12
cdr3_nt: TGTGCCAGCAGCCAAGATGGGGCTAGCTCCTATAATTCACCCCTCCACTTT; cdr3_aa: CASSQDGASSYNSPLHF; d_call: NA; clone_size: NA; j_call: TRBJ1-6; v_call: TRBV3-1/TRBV3-2; cdr3_length: 17
cdr3_nt: TGTGCCAGTAGTACCCTCGGGACTAGCGGGTTTCGGTCCTACAATGAGCAGTTCTTC; cdr3_aa: CASSTLGTSGFRSYNEQFF; d_call: TRBD2; clone_size: NA; j_call: TRBJ2-1; v_call: TRBV19; cdr3_length: 19
cdr3_nt: TGTGCCAGCACCGGGGACAGAAACTCCTACGAGCAGTACTTC; cdr3_aa: CASTGDRNSYEQYF; d_call: TRBD1; clone_size: NA; j_call: TRBJ2-7; v_call: TRBV28; cdr3_length: 14
cdr3_nt: TGTGCCACCAGCAGAGATATAGCCACCACAGATACGCAGTATTTT; cdr3_aa: CATSRDIATTDTQYF; d_call: NA; clone_size: once; j_call: TRBJ2-3; v_call: TRBV15; cdr3_length: 15
cdr3_nt: TGTGCCAGCAGTAGCGCGGGAGCGGGAAAACTGTTTTTT; cdr3_aa: CASSSAGAGKLFF; d_call: NA; clone_size: NA; j_call: TRBJ1-4; v_call: TRBV28; cdr3_length: 13
cdr3_nt: TGCAGCGTCGGGACAGGACTCGCAACTAATGAAAAACTGTTTTTT; cdr3_aa: CSVGTGLATNEKLFF; d_call: TRBD1; clone_size: once; j_call: TRBJ1-4; v_call: TRBV29-1; cdr3_length: 15
cdr3_nt: TGTGCCAGCAGCTTGGGACTCGGGGGGATGGAGACCCAGTACTTC; cdr3_aa: CASSLGLGGMETQYF; d_call: TRBD2; clone_size: NA; j_call: TRBJ2-5; v_call: TRBV5-4; cdr3_length: 15
cdr3_nt: TGTGCCAGCAGCCTAGCCGGGCCAACATCTACCGAAGCTTTCTTT; cdr3_aa: CASSLAGPTSTEAFF; d_call: NA; clone_size: NA; j_call: TRBJ1-1; v_call: TRBV6-6; cdr3_length: 15
cdr3_nt: TGTGCCAGTAGTACCCGGGGACTAGCGACCACAGATACGCAGTATTTT; cdr3_aa: CASSTRGLATTDTQYF; d_call: TRBD2; clone_size: NA; j_call: TRBJ2-3; v_call: TRBV19; cdr3_length: 16
cdr3_nt: TGTGCCAGCAGCCTGGAGAGGACAGCTAATTCACCCCTCCACTTT; cdr3_aa: CASSLERTANSPLHF; d_call: NA; clone_size: NA; j_call: TRBJ1-6; v_call: TRBV7-2; cdr3_length: 15
cdr3_nt: TGTGCCAGCAGCCAAGATTCGGGTATGCCCTCCTACGAGCAGTACTTC; cdr3_aa: CASSQDSGMPSYEQYF; d_call: NA; clone_size: once; j_call: TRBJ2-7; v_call: TRBV3-1/TRBV3-2; cdr3_length: 16